The 24 T cell receptor beta chains reported below all come from one sample, sequenced in a study of shared clonotypes between healthy human individuals. The assay was immunoSEQ multiplex PCR, and TCRdb's table has in-frame clones only and misses some. There are roughly 2.1 million clones in the sample; about 92% occur only once, and 1.5% to 2% lies in the top ten. Selected positively for CCR7 and CD45RO-negative, naive CD8 cells excluded terminally differentiated effector memory CD45RA+ cells. Sequenced material: naive CD8+ T cells from PBMCs. These receptors all come from a man between 18 and 35 years old in good health. Some clones in this sample may be carry-over from other donors' samples.

The CDR3 DNA is TGTGCCAGCTCCAACGGGGATGGGTCCTACAATGAGCAGTTCTTC. Amino acids: CASSNGDGSYNEQFF. The chain links TRBV2 to TRBJ2-1, with D maybe TRBD2 (5 bases). Per germline, CDR1 SNHLY and CDR2 FYNNEI. CDR3 length equals 15 residues. V dropped 8 bases and J dropped 1 base, with 15 bases sitting between them.

V is TRBV9 and J is TRBJ2-1; D gene unclear. CDR3 size: 15 residues. Germline lookup yields CDR1 SGDLS and CDR2 YYNGEE. Trimming removed 0 bases from V and 4 bases from J, with 11 bases in between. The CDR3 spells CASSVGHGPYNEQFF. DNA of the CDR3: TGTGCCAGCAGCGTAGGTCACGGCCCGTACAATGAGCAGTTCTTC.

CDR3 DNA: TGTGCCAGCTGCCCGGGGACAAACAGCAATCAGCCCCAGCATTTT. It encodes CASCPGTNSNQPQHF. The chain is built from TRBV27 and TRBJ1-5; perhaps TRBD1 as D (6 bases). CDR1 MNHEY and CDR2 SMNVEV come from the germline V gene (reference sequence). CDR3 length equals 15 residues. V lost 8 bases and J 1 base, leaving 15 bases between the germline ends.

This chain joins TRBV20-1 and TRBJ2-7; D gene uncertain. CDR1 and CDR2 (germline): DFQATT, SNEGSKA (reference sequence). V was trimmed by 7 bases and J by 0 bases, leaving 4 bases between them. This CDR3 comprises 10 residues. CDR3 bases: TGCAGTGTGGGCTCCTACGAGCAGTACTTC. Protein product: CSVGSYEQYF.

The sample holds a few counts of this clone. The chain employs TRBV4-1 and TRBJ1-1; 10 nucleotides line up with TRBD1. V trimming: 5 bases; J trimming: 7 bases; junction bases outside the gene matches: 10. CDR1 and CDR2 (germline): MGHRA, YSYEKL. This CDR3 is built from 15 residues. The CDR3 region has the DNA TGCGCCAGCAGCTTTGGGACAGGGGTTTTTGGTGAAGCTTTCTTT. Protein sequence: CASSFGTGVFGEAFF.

V is TRBV5-1 and J is TRBJ1-1; D is possibly TRBD1 (5 bases). The V and J ends lost 0 bases and 8 bases respectively, with 14 bases between them. The length of the CDR3 is 14 residues. The germline gives CDR1 SGHRS, CDR2 YFSETQ. The chain's CDR3 is CASSLAGPPNEAFF. The CDR3 nucleotides are TGCGCCAGCAGCTTGGCGGGGCCCCCGAACGAAGCTTTCTTT.

The CDR3 sequence: CATHGDRDVYGYTF. In nucleotides, the CDR3 is TGTGCCACGCACGGAGACAGGGACGTCTATGGCTACACCTTC. The J gene is TRBJ1-2, the V gene TRBV27, with 7 positions matching TRBD1. Germline CDR1 is MNHEY and CDR2 is SMNVEV (reference sequence). The CDR3 contains 14 residues. The V gene end was trimmed by 10 bases and the J gene end by 4 bases; junction bases not matched to a gene: 12.

CDR3 nucleotides: TGTGCCAGCGGTGTCCGAGAGGACTCCTACAATGAGCAGTTCTTC. Translated, it gives CASGVREDSYNEQFF. The V and J genes are TRBV6-1 and TRBJ2-1; D ambiguous. V was trimmed by 8 bases and J by 0 bases, leaving 14 bases between them. The CDR3 has 15 residues. CDR1 is MNHNS and CDR2 is SASEGT in the germline V gene.

The J gene is TRBJ1-5, the V gene TRBV28; the D is unclear. This CDR3 comprises 15 residues. The ends were cut back, 6 bases at V and 0 bases at J, with 12 bases in the middle. Germline lookup yields CDR1 MDHEN and CDR2 SYDVKM. The DNA for the CDR3 is TGTGCCAGCAGCCCCTGGACGGATAGCAATCAGCCCCAGCATTTT. Encoded protein: CASSPWTDSNQPQHF.

This sequence joins TRBV27 and TRBJ2-7; 10 nucleotides match TRBD2. CDR3 length: 16 amino acids. The germline CDR1 and CDR2 sequences are MNHEY and SMNVEV (reference sequence). V gave up 2 bases and J gave up 5 bases; unmatched junction bases: 9. CDR3 nucleotides: TGTGCCAGCAGTTTACTCGGGACTAGCGCCCCCAACGAGCAGTACTTC. Its translation is CASSLLGTSAPNEQYF.

This chain links TRBV7-8 with TRBJ1-1; D unclear. Per germline, CDR1 SGHVS and CDR2 FQNEAQ. Trimming took 4 bases from V and 4 from J, leaving 25 bases between them. The CDR3 has 18 residues. The CDR3 reads CASSSPRLVLGRSTEAFF. The CDR3 DNA sequence: TGTGCCAGCAGCTCACCTCGCCTTGTGTTGGGGAGGAGCACTGAAGCTTTCTTT.

The V gene is TRBV2, the J gene TRBJ1-3; unclear D gene. Germline CDR1 is SNHLY and CDR2 is FYNNEI. Trimming took 3 bases from V and 1 from J, leaving 13 bases between them. The CDR3 is 16 amino acids. CDR3 residues: CASSDSRFLSGNTIYF. CDR3 in DNA: TGTGCCAGCAGTGATTCTCGGTTCTTATCTGGAAACACCATATATTTT.

The J gene is TRBJ2-5, the V gene TRBV13; D gene ambiguous. The CDR3 loop spans 16 amino acids. Trimming shortened V by 7 bases and J by 1 base, and 19 bases separated the two germline ends. Germline loops: CDR1 PRHDT, CDR2 FYEKMQ (reference sequence). The CDR3 nucleotides are TGTGCCAGCACCAGGTGGGCAGTTGGCCGCCAAGAGACCCAGTACTTC. Translated, it gives CASTRWAVGRQETQYF.

This chain connects TRBV6-5 to TRBJ2-2, with 7 bases fitting TRBD1. The CDR3 is made up of 15 amino acids. Trimming cost V 5 bases and J 4 bases; bases outside gene matches: 7. Germline CDR1 MNHEY, CDR2 SVGAGI. CDR3 in amino acids: CASSRGQLGTGELFF. The CDR3 nucleotides are TGTGCCAGCAGTCGGGGACAGCTGGGCACCGGGGAGCTGTTTTTT.

The chain carries TRBV9 and TRBJ2-7, with 10 bases matching TRBD2. V was clipped by 3 bases and J by 5 bases; unmatched bases: 5. The CDR3 is made up of 14 amino acids. CDR1 is SGDLS and CDR2 is YYNGEE in the germline V gene. The CDR3 DNA follows: TGTGCCAGCAGCGCGGGACTAGCGCCCCACGAGCAGTACTTC. This gives the protein CASSAGLAPHEQYF.

The V call is TRBV5-6, the J call TRBJ2-7; D remains ambiguous. Germline CDR1 SGHDT, CDR2 YYEEEE. V lost 4 bases and J lost 0, with 20 bases in between. The CDR3 sequence is 17 residues long. The CDR3: CASSTPRTRNRSYEQYF. As DNA, the CDR3 is TGTGCCAGCAGCACCCCCCGGACGAGGAATCGCTCCTACGAGCAGTACTTC.

The chain links TRBV28 to TRBJ2-1; 7 nucleotides match TRBD2. The germline gives CDR1 MDHEN, CDR2 SYDVKM. Trimming at V came to 3 bases and at J to 8 bases, leaving 10 bases not matched to a gene. The CDR3 extends over 15 amino acids. The CDR3 nucleotides read TGTGCCAGCAGTTTGGGTAGACGGGAGGTCGATGAGCAGTTCTTC. It encodes CASSLGRREVDEQFF. The entire variable domain, with the rest obtained from reference TRBV28 and TRBJ2-1, is as follows: DVKVTQSSRYLVKRTGEKVFLECVQDMDHENMFWYRQDPGLGLRLIYFSYDVKMKEKGDIPEGYSVSREKKERFSLILESASTNQTSMYLCASSLGRREVDEQFFGPGTRLTVL.

The chain recombines TRBV19 with TRBJ2-7; D is unclear. The ends were cut back, 6 bases at V and 2 bases at J, with 14 bases in the middle. The length of the CDR3 is 14 residues. Per the germline V gene, CDR1 is LNHDA and CDR2 is SQIVND (reference sequence). CDR3 DNA: TGTGCCAGTAGCGTATGGGCGAGGCCCTACGAGCAGTACTTC. Amino acids: CASSVWARPYEQYF.

The V gene is TRBV7-8, the J gene TRBJ2-5; TRBD1 agrees at 9 bases. The CDR3 runs to 17 residues. Trimming cost V 0 bases and J 3 bases; bases outside gene matches: 8. Germline values: CDR1 SGHVS, CDR2 FQNEAQ. CDR3 DNA: TGTGCCAGCAGCTTAGCTGGTGGGGACAGGGCTGAAGAGACCCAGTACTTC. Its protein product is CASSLAGGDRAEETQYF.

The rearrangement joins TRBV6-5 to TRBJ1-2, with D perhaps matching TRBD1 (6 bases). The germline gives CDR1 MNHEY, CDR2 SVGAGI. Trimming shortened V by 5 bases and J by 5 bases, and 18 bases separated the two germline ends. The CDR3 length is 15 residues. This CDR3 is CASSPRGGGLYGYTF. In DNA, the CDR3 is TGTGCCAGCAGTCCTCGGGGTGGGGGGCTGTATGGCTACACCTTC.

The DNA for the CDR3 is TGTGCCAGCAGCTCACCACCGACTAGCGGGAGGAGGGAGACCCAGTACTTC. This gives the protein CASSSPPTSGRRETQYF. The rearrangement uses TRBV7-9 and TRBJ2-5; TRBD2 matches 13 bases. The CDR3 consists of 17 residues. CDR1 SEHNR and CDR2 FQNEAQ come from the germline V gene (reference sequence). Losses at the gene ends were 4 bases for V and 5 bases for J; bases not matched to a gene: 10.

This rearrangement joins TRBV7-2 to TRBJ2-7; maybe TRBD1 (5 bases). This CDR3 has 15 amino acids. Germline CDR1 reads SGHTA; CDR2 reads FQGNSA. Trimming pared 1 base from V and 3 bases from J, leaving 13 bases between. The CDR3 region is CASSLDIDSFYEQYF. For the CDR3, the DNA is TGTGCCAGCAGCTTAGATATTGACAGCTTCTACGAGCAGTACTTC. Drawing the rest from reference TRBV7-2 and TRBJ2-7, the complete variable domain is GAGVSQSPSNKVTEKGKDVELRCDPISGHTALYWYRQSLGQGLEFLIYFQGNSAPDKSGLPSDRFSAERTGGSVSTLTIQRTQQEDSAVYLCASSLDIDSFYEQYFGPGTRLTVT.

The chain employs TRBV7-3 and TRBJ2-5; unclear D gene. V lost 4 bases to trimming and J lost 5 bases, with 8 bases between them. This CDR3 has 12 amino acids. Germline V lookup: CDR1 SGHTA, CDR2 FQGTGA. The CDR3: CASSYSGETQYF. The CDR3 DNA follows: TGTGCCAGCAGCTATTCTGGGGAGACCCAGTACTTC.

The rearrangement uses TRBV27 and TRBJ2-2; D assignment may be TRBD1 or TRBD2 (5 bases each). There are 17 residues in the CDR3. V lost 3 bases and J lost 5, with 19 bases in between. Germline CDR1 reads MNHEY; CDR2 reads SMNVEV (reference sequence). The chain's CDR3 is CASSLFGGASTTGELFF. Written as DNA, the CDR3 is TGTGCCAGCAGTTTGTTCGGTGGGGCTAGCACGACCGGGGAGCTGTTTTTT.